The clone carrying this TCR beta chain has only a few counts. Its antigen is unknown. TCRdb fed the 5' RACE reads into MiXCR, producing one record per CDR3 protein. Among roughly 79,000 distinct CDR3 sequences listed, around 7.8% were seen once. The time point: sample taken at primary tumor resection. The 60 to 80 donors had untreated early-stage non-small cell lung cancer. The study sequenced unsorted whole RNA from tumor, nontumor lung or frozen PBMC. This sample was taken from a study of spatial heterogeneity in lung cancer. The study, taken as a whole, reports: Detection of ubiquitous tumor TCRs in blood was higher at resection than follow-up.

This specimen was PBMCs, taken at surgery. This receptor was obtained from a male donor with early-stage non-small cell lung cancer.

CDR3: CASSPRSLTYNEQFF. The CDR3 coding sequence is TGTGCCAGTAGTCCTCGGTCTTTAACCTACAATGAGCAGTTCTTC. This chain links TRBV19 with TRBJ2-1, with no clear D. V lost 5 bases and J 2 bases, leaving 13 bases between the germline ends. The CDR3 totals 15 residues. Germline CDR1 LNHDA, CDR2 SQIVND (reference sequence).